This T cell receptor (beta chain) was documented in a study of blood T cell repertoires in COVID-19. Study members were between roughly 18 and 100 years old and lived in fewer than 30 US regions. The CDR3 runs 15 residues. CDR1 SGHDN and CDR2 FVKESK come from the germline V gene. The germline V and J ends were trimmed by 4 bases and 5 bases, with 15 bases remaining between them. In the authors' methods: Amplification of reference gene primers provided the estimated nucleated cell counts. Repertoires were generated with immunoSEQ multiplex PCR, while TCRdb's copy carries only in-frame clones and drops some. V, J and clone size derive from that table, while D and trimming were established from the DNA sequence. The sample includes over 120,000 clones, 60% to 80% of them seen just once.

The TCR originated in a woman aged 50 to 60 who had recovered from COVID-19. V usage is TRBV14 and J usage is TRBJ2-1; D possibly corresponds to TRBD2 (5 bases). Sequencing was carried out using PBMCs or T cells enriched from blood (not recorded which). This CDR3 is CASSRTVGLNNEQFF. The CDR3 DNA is TGTGCCAGCAGCCGGACCGTCGGACTGAACAATGAGCAGTTCTTC.